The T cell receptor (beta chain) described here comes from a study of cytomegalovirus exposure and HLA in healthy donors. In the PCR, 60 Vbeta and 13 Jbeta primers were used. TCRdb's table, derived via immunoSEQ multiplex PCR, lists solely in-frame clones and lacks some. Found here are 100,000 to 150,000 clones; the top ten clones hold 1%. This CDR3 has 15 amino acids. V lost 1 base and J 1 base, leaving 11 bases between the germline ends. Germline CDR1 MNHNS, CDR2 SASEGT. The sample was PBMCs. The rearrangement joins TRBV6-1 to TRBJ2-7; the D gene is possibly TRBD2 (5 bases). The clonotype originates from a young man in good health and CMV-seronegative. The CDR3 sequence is CASSEDGAASYEQYF. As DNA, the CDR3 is TGTGCCAGCAGTGAAGATGGAGCGGCTTCCTACGAGCAGTACTTC.